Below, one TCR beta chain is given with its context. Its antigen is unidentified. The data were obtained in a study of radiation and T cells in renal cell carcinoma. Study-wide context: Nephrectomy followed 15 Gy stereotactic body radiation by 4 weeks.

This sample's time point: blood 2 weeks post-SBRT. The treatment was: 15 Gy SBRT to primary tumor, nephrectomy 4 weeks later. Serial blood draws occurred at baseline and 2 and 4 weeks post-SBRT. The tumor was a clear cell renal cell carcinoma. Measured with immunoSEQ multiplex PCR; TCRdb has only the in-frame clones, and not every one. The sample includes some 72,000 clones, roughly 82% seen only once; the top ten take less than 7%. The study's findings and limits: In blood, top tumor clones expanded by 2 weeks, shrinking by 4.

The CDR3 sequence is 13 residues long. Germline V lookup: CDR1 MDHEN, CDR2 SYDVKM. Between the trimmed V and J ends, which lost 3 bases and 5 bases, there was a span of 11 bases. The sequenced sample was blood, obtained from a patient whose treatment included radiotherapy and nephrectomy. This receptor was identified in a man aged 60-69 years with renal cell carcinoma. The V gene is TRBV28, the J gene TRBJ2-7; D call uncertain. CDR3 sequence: CASSLPGRDEQYF. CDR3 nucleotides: TGTGCCAGCAGTTTGCCCGGACGGGACGAGCAGTACTTC.